This T cell receptor (beta chain) was retrieved from a study of shared clonotypes between healthy human individuals. Turning to the study itself: Each donor contributed plates that comprised three CD4 naive, three CD4 memory, two CD8 naive and one CD8 memory.

Comments on this clone: The same CDR3 is also encoded by other DNA sequences in this sample.

Naive CD4+ cells were CD45RA-selected; the remaining cells were memory. Trimming shortened V by 0 bases and J by 5 bases, and 8 bases separated the two germline ends. This CDR3 comprises 14 residues. CDR1 and CDR2 from the germline V gene are SGHRS and YFSETQ. The input for sorted-subset replicate PCRs was approximately 200 ng DNA, 25,000 to 30,000 T cell genomes. Authors' data handling: Without quality scores, immunoSEQ junctional reads could not be filtered like full-length reads. Clones were read by immunoSEQ multiplex PCR, and TCRdb kept only the in-frame ones, dropping some. V and J calls and clone size are copied from that table; D and trimming were computed from the DNA. The repertoire includes roughly 650,000 clones, around 97% of them detected once, and around 0.058% sits in the top ten.

The J gene is TRBJ1-4, the V gene TRBV5-1; the D gene is possibly TRBD1 (6 bases). Source material: naive CD4+ T cells sorted from blood. The subset denotes: CD45RA+ positively selected. The receptor was isolated from a woman aged 25 to 39 in good health. CDR3 residues: CASSLGQENEKLFF. As DNA, the CDR3 is TGCGCCAGCAGCTTGGGACAGGAGAATGAAAAACTGTTTTTT.